The 30 T cell receptor beta chains reported below all come from one sample, sequenced in a study of tumor and adjacent non-tumor tissue in lung cancer. Three rounds of nested PCR, following a modified ARM-PCR protocol, produced the TCRbeta library. TCRdb itself ran the multiplex PCR reads through MiXCR, one entry per CDR3 protein. This sample carries over 100,000 distinct CDR3 sequences, approximately 71% of them seen once, and the ten largest clones take approximately 35%. This sample's RNA came from whole unsorted tissue. Sequencing was done on a sample of lung tumor tissue. The receptor set was obtained from a woman aged 60-70 years with non-small cell lung cancer.

V usage is TRBV29-1 and J usage is TRBJ1-2, with D maybe TRBD1 (6 bases). V dropped 2 bases and J dropped 8 bases, with 18 bases sitting between them. This CDR3 has 14 amino acids. The V gene's germline CDR1 is SQVTM and CDR2 ANQGSEA. CDR3 region: CSVEPPGQLWGYTF. DNA for the CDR3: TGCAGCGTTGAACCCCCTGGACAGCTGTGGGGCTACACCTTC.

The chain joins TRBV6-5 to TRBJ2-1; D is ambiguous. The CDR3 is 15 amino acids. The V gene lost 2 bases and the J gene lost 7 bases, with 15 bases spanning the gap. CDR1 is MNHEY and CDR2 is SVGAGI in the germline V gene. This chain's CDR3 is CASSYPGLGLNEQFF. DNA of the CDR3: TGTGCCAGCAGTTACCCAGGTCTCGGTCTTAATGAGCAGTTCTTC.

In its sample, this clonotype was seen once. Because the CDR3 is missing its conserved closing phenylalanine or tryptophan, this is likely a read error. This sequence joins TRBV30 and TRBJ1-1, with D possibly being TRBD1 (5 bases). The CDR3 length is 13 residues. Per the germline V gene, CDR1 is GTSNPN and CDR2 is SVGIG (reference sequence). V lost 4 bases, J lost 4 bases, and 13 bases lay in between. The CDR3 here is CAWNDGGITEAFL. Here the CDR3 DNA reads TGTGCCTGGAACGATGGGGGGATCACTGAAGCTTTCTTA.

This clonotype was recorded at least ten times. This sequence joins TRBV20-1 and TRBJ2-2, with D perhaps TRBD2 (7 bases). Germline V gene data show CDR1 as DFQATT and CDR2 as SNEGSKA (reference sequence). The CDR3 consists of 14 residues. Trimming took 7 bases from V and 5 from J, leaving 17 bases between them. The CDR3 nucleotides are TGCAGTGGGGAGGGGGAGGAGAGGACCGGGGAGCTGTTTTTT. Translating it yields CSGEGEERTGELFF.

A note on this clonotype: An end of the junction does not agree with germline; a read error may underlie this. This sequence joins TRBV6-1 and TRBJ2-1; 8 positions match TRBD2. Germline assignment: CDR1 MNHNS and CDR2 SASEGT. The CDR3 has 15 residues. The CDR3 DNA reads TGTGCCAGCAAACTGGGACTAGGGGGTTACAATGAGCAGTCCTTC. Its translation is CASKLGLGGYNEQSF.

Worth noting for this clonotype: A read error may produce the germline difference seen at one junction end. This sequence joins TRBV5-4 and TRBJ2-5, with D hard to call. The CDR3 covers 13 residues. Germline CDR1 and CDR2: SGHNT and YYREEE (reference sequence). The CDR3 sequence: CANSFFSQETQHF. CDR3 bases: TGTGCCAACAGCTTTTTCAGCCAAGAGACCCAGCACTTC.

This clonotype appeared many times. This sequence joins TRBV4-2 and TRBJ2-3; D assignment may be TRBD1 or TRBD2 (6 bases each). The germline V gene has CDR1 LGHNA and CDR2 YNFKEQ. The CDR3 length is 13 residues. V dropped 7 bases and J dropped 5 bases, with 13 bases sitting between them. The CDR3 region is CASKPGGGDTQYF. Written as DNA, the CDR3 is TGTGCCAGCAAGCCAGGAGGGGGAGATACGCAGTATTTT.

Details on this clonotype: A much larger clone lies a single base off, so this may be a read error. The chain is built from TRBV6-1 and TRBJ2-5, with TRBD2 matching over 9 bases. Germline assignment: CDR1 MNHNS and CDR2 SASEGT. This CDR3 has 16 amino acids. Trimming cost V 8 bases and J 4 bases; bases outside gene matches: 14. In nucleotides, the CDR3 is TGTGCCAGCCGACTAGCGGAAGGATACAGTGGAGAGACCCAGTACTTC. This gives the protein CASRLAEGYSGETQYF.

The rearrangement joins TRBV5-4 to TRBJ2-3; maybe TRBD2 (5 bases). V gave up 6 bases and J gave up 1 base, with 15 bases separating them. The length of the CDR3 is 15 residues. Germline V gene sequence: CDR1 SGHNT, CDR2 YYREEE (reference sequence). The CDR3: CASNPAGVGTDTQYF. The DNA for the CDR3 is TGTGCCAGCAACCCCGCCGGGGTGGGCACAGATACGCAGTATTTT.

In this sample, this clonotype turned up many times. This chain uses TRBV12-5 with TRBJ1-1, with D tentatively TRBD1 (6 bases). This CDR3 comprises 13 residues. Trimming pared 0 bases from V and 6 bases from J, leaving 8 bases between. Germline V gives CDR1 LGHNT, CDR2 FRNRAP. The CDR3 DNA reads as TGTGCTAGTGGTTTGGTCTCAGGGGCTGAAGCTTTCTTT. Its translation: CASGLVSGAEAFF.

This chain connects TRBV7-9 to TRBJ1-1; D gene unclear. The CDR3 is made up of 13 amino acids. The V and J ends lost 7 bases and 0 bases respectively, with 9 bases between them. Germline V gene data show CDR1 as SEHNR and CDR2 as FQNEAQ (reference sequence). CDR3 DNA sequence: TGTGCCAGCAATTCTATTATGAACACTGAAGCTTTCTTT. Protein: CASNSIMNTEAFF.

This sequence joins TRBV11-3 and TRBJ1-1; D gene ambiguous. The CDR3 totals 15 residues. Trimming removed 6 bases at V and 3 bases at J, with 17 bases between. Per germline, CDR1 SGHNT and CDR2 YENEEA. The CDR3 nucleotides are TGTGCCAGCAGATCAGATTCGGGGAGAGACACTGAAGCTTTCTTT. Amino acids: CASRSDSGRDTEAFF.

Of note for this clonotype: A read error may produce the germline difference seen at one junction end. The genes are TRBV11-1 and TRBJ2-1; 9 bases map to TRBD1. Per the germline V gene, CDR1 is SGHAT and CDR2 is FQDESV (reference sequence). The length of the CDR3 is 14 residues. This CDR3 reads CVSSLDGDRDEQFF. The DNA for the CDR3 is TGTGTCAGCAGTTTGGATGGGGACAGGGATGAGCAGTTCTTC.

This rearrangement joins TRBV14 to TRBJ1-6, with a weak D call TRBD1 (5 bases). The germline CDR1 and CDR2 sequences are SGHDN and FVKESK. The CDR3 totals 13 residues. V lost 2 bases to trimming and J lost 7 bases, with 6 bases between them. Here the CDR3 DNA reads TGTGCCAGCAGCCAAAGACAGAATTCACCCCTCCACTTT. Its translation is CASSQRQNSPLHF.

Note on this clonotype: Being one base from a much bigger clone, this may be a read error. This chain uses TRBV20-1 with TRBJ1-1; possibly TRBD1 for D (6 bases). V was pared by 7 bases and J by 3 bases, with 18 bases between. The CDR3 totals 14 residues. CDR1 is DFQATT and CDR2 is SNEGSKA in the germline V gene (reference sequence). CDR3 DNA: TGCAGTGAAAAAAAACAGGGCGTGGACACTGAAGCTTTCTTT. The encoded protein is CSEKKQGVDTEAFF.

This clonotype was recorded at least ten times. The CDR3 here is CASGWDRGWDEQYF. Written as DNA, the CDR3 is TGTGCTAGTGGCTGGGACAGGGGATGGGACGAGCAGTACTTC. The V call is TRBV12-5, the J call TRBJ2-7; TRBD1 matches at 10 bases. This CDR3 is 14 amino acids long. Germline CDR1 LGHNT, CDR2 FRNRAP. V trimming: 6 bases; J trimming: 5 bases; junction bases outside the gene matches: 7.

A note on this clonotype: A read error may explain this, as a much larger clone is one base away. This chain connects TRBV6-2 or TRBV6-3 to TRBJ1-2; D is uncertain. This CDR3 region has 13 residues. From germline, CDR1 is MNHEY and CDR2 SVGEGT. The CDR3 region is CASSYSQDYGCTF. The CDR3 DNA follows: TGTGCCAGCAGTTACAGCCAAGACTATGGCTGCACCTTC.

The chain carries TRBV29-1 and TRBJ1-2; 9 positions agree with TRBD1. Trimming at V came to 7 bases and at J to 6 bases, leaving 6 bases not matched to a gene. Germline V CDR1 and CDR2: SQVTM, ANQGSEA. This CDR3 contains 12 residues. CDR3 coding DNA: TGCAGCGCTTCAGGACAGGGGAATGGCTACACCTTC. Its protein is CSASGQGNGYTF.

To note about this clonotype: A read error may be the cause here, since a much bigger clone is one base away. V is TRBV4-1 and J is TRBJ1-4, with TRBD1 matching over 7 bases. The CDR3 consists of 16 residues. Germline-derived CDR1 and CDR2 are MGHRA and YSYEKL. As DNA, the CDR3 is TGCGCCAGCAGCCAAGATCTTGCAGGGGGAGGAGAAAGACTGTTTTTT. Protein product: CASSQDLAGGGERLFF.

As for this clonotype: One end of the junction varies from germline; a read error may be responsible. The chain has TRBV11-2 and TRBJ2-1, with 7 bases that match TRBD2. The CDR3 covers 14 residues. Germline-derived CDR1 and CDR2 are SGHAT and FQNNGV. The CDR3 nucleotides are TGTGCCAGCACCTTAGAGGGAGGGTCGGATGAGCAGTTCTTC. It specifies CASTLEGGSDEQFF.

A remark on this clonotype: The conserved phenylalanine or tryptophan normally closing the CDR3 is absent here, so this likely arose from a read error. This sequence joins TRBV11-2 and TRBJ2-7, with 13 bases aligning to TRBD2. This CDR3 is 15 amino acids long. V shed 4 bases and J 5 bases; nucleotides not matched to a gene: 5. Germline assignment: CDR1 SGHAT and CDR2 FQNNGV. In DNA form, the CDR3 reads TGTGCCAGCAGCTACGTGACTAGCGGGGGGCACGAGCAGTACTTA. Its translation: CASSYVTSGGHEQYL.

As for this clonotype: A much larger clone sits a single nucleotide away, making a read error possible. The chain uses TRBV4-3 and TRBJ2-5, with D perhaps TRBD1 (5 bases). CDR3 size: 15 residues. Looked up from germline, CDR1 is LGHNA and CDR2 is YSLEER. The CDR3 region has the DNA TGCGCCAGCAGCCAAGGGGGTGAAGGGGTAGAGATCCAGTACTTC. It is translated as CASSQGGEGVEIQYF.

This clonotype was counted many times. V is TRBV6-6 and J is TRBJ2-1; 9 nucleotides line up with TRBD2. V lost 2 bases to trimming and J lost 7 bases; unmatched junction nucleotides: 9. This CDR3 has 16 residues. Germline assignment: CDR1 MNHNY and CDR2 SVGAGI (reference sequence). CDR3 in amino acids: CASSYDGGRARNEQFF. The CDR3 DNA follows: TGTGCCAGCAGTTACGATGGCGGGAGGGCCCGGAATGAGCAGTTCTTC.

Worth noting for this clonotype: This may arise from a read error, as a much more abundant clone is one base away. This CDR3 fails to terminate in the conserved phenylalanine or tryptophan, so it likely reflects a read error. The rearrangement links TRBV11-2 to TRBJ1-1; D gene ambiguous. Germline CDR1 SGHAT, CDR2 FQNNGV. V gave up 4 bases and J gave up 7 bases, with 13 bases separating them. CDR3 length: 13 residues. CDR3 protein: CASSSSHGNEAFL. The CDR3 DNA is TGTGCCAGCAGCTCTTCGCACGGGAATGAAGCTTTCCTT.

V gene TRBV11-2 combines with J gene TRBJ1-1, with D possibly being TRBD1 (6 bases). The length of the CDR3 is 14 residues. Germline V gives CDR1 SGHAT, CDR2 FQNNGV. The germline V and J ends were trimmed by 5 bases and 2 bases, with 12 bases remaining between them. This chain's CDR3 is CASSTGQGNTEAFF. CDR3 DNA sequence: TGTGCCAGCAGCACGGGACAAGGTAACACTGAAGCTTTCTTT.

A word on this clonotype: One end of the junction varies from germline; a read error may be responsible. The chain joins TRBV6-1 to TRBJ2-3, with D perhaps TRBD2 (6 bases). This CDR3 is 12 amino acids long. Per the germline V gene, CDR1 is MNHNS and CDR2 is SASEGT. CDR3 protein: CARMRRADMQYF. The CDR3, as DNA: TGTGCCAGAATGCGGAGGGCAGATATGCAGTATTTT.

This clonotype has ten or more counts. This rearrangement joins TRBV20-1 to TRBJ2-1, with no clear D. This CDR3 is 16 amino acids long. From germline, CDR1 is DFQATT and CDR2 SNEGSKA (reference sequence). Trimming pared 6 bases from V and 0 bases from J, leaving 18 bases between. The CDR3 sequence is CSAGTPKFASYNEQFF. CDR3 DNA: TGCAGTGCCGGAACCCCAAAATTCGCCTCCTACAATGAGCAGTTCTTC.

This clonotype was observed a handful of times. The CDR3 carries no conserved terminal phenylalanine or tryptophan, so it likely arises from a read error. The chain employs TRBV6-2 or TRBV6-3 and TRBJ2-4, with unresolved D. The V gene lost 2 bases and the J gene lost 1 base, with 15 bases spanning the gap. Germline values: CDR1 MNHEY, CDR2 SVGEGT. The CDR3 length is 17 residues. CDR3 region: CASSYALSGIAKNIQYL. The CDR3 coding sequence is TGTGCCAGCAGTTACGCATTGTCAGGAATCGCCAAAAACATTCAGTACTTA.

This clonotype was seen once. One end of the junction varies from germline; a read error may be responsible. The chain uses TRBV6-6 and TRBJ1-2; D gene ambiguous. The CDR3 is 13 residues long. Germline lookup yields CDR1 MNHNY and CDR2 SVGAGI (reference sequence). The CDR3 DNA sequence: TGTGCCAGCAGGAAGGAAAATAACTATGGCTGCACCTTC. It yields the protein CASRKENNYGCTF.

Details on this clonotype: It is likely a read error, because the conserved phenylalanine at the end of the CDR3 is missing. It is unclear where the CDR3 begins or ends on the DNA, so no DNA is shown, and the CDR3 is as TCRdb lists it. This chain links TRBV6-2 or TRBV6-3 with TRBJ2-7. Germline-derived CDR1 and CDR2 are MNHEY and SVGEGT. The CDR3 contains 12 residues when both ends are counted. The CDR3 protein is CASSAVLYKQCL.